These T cell receptor beta chains were read from a single sample in a study of Ad26.COV2.S vaccination and SARS-CoV-2 variants. Some clones are missing from TCRdb's copy, which holds only in-frame ones; the method was immunoSEQ multiplex PCR. The top ten hold 6.4% of the sample, which has about 350,000 clones, about 88% seen once. Specimen: peripheral blood, collected in a trial of Ad26.COV2.S vaccine versus placebo. These receptors were obtained from a person aged 18-60 years who received the Ad26.COV2.S COVID-19 vaccine or a placebo. CDR3s include the opening cysteine and the closing phenylalanine or tryptophan. A D gene is named only where the DNA matches it firmly. Where a row states a size, it is once, few, many or the class of an expanded clone; other rows omit it.

V gene	clone size	D gene	J gene	CDR3 DNA	CDR3 protein
TRBV19	few	-	TRBJ1-2	TGTGCCAGTAGTATATACGGGAGGAATCCCGCTTATGGCTACACCTTC	CASSIYGRNPAYGYTF
TRBV20-1	once	-	TRBJ1-6	TGCAGTGCTAGTGACAGCTCCTATAATTCACCCCTCCACTTT	CSASDSSYNSPLHF
TRBV7-6	-	-	TRBJ1-1	TGTGCCAGCAGTCGGGGGGGGTCTGAAGCTTTCTTT	CASSRGGSEAFF
TRBV10-3	-	-	TRBJ1-1	TGTGCCATCAGTGAGTCGAAGGGCAGGGCGGGCACTGAAGCTTTCTTT	CAISESKGRAGTEAFF
TRBV4-3	-	TRBD1	TRBJ2-1	TGCGCCAGCAGCCAACGTGGACAGGGGATGAATGAGCAGTTCTTC	CASSQRGQGMNEQFF
TRBV30	-	-	TRBJ2-7	TGTGCCTGGAGTGTAGGGAGGTCCTACGAGCAGTACTTC	CAWSVGRSYEQYF
TRBV6-5	-	-	TRBJ1-2	TGTGCCAGCAGTCCCACCAGAAACTATGGCTACACCTTC	CASSPTRNYGYTF
TRBV4-3	-	TRBD1	TRBJ1-3	TGCGCCAGCAGCCAAGACCGGGACAGTGGAAACACCATATATTTT	CASSQDRDSGNTIYF
TRBV27	-	-	TRBJ2-7	TGTGCCAGCAGTTTATTTGCACAGCCCACCTACGAGCAGTACTTC	CASSLFAQPTYEQYF
TRBV11-2	-	-	TRBJ2-1	TGTGCCAGCAGCTTAATAAGGTACTCCTACAATGAGCAGTTCTTC	CASSLIRYSYNEQFF
TRBV7-2	-	-	TRBJ1-2	TGTGCCAGCAGCGAGTTATATGGCTACACCTTC	CASSELYGYTF
TRBV30	few	-	TRBJ1-2	TGTGCCTGGACGACCCGGATGCCCTATGGCTACACCTTC	CAWTTRMPYGYTF
TRBV19	-	TRBD1	TRBJ2-7	TGTGCCAGTAAACGAACCGGGACAGGTAACTACGAGCAGTACTTC	CASKRTGTGNYEQYF
TRBV14	once	-	TRBJ2-7	TGTGCCAGCAGCCAAGATCGACAGCGCGAGCAGTACTTC	CASSQDRQREQYF
TRBV29-1	-	-	TRBJ2-7	TGCAGCGTTGGGGGCAGCAGTTACGAGCAGTACTTC	CSVGGSSYEQYF
TRBV7-9	-	-	TRBJ2-1	TGTGCCAGCAGCTTAGCTCCAGCGGGACAAACGAGGTACAATGAGCAGTTCTTC	CASSLAPAGQTRYNEQFF
TRBV9	-	TRBD1	TRBJ1-6	TGTGCCAGCAGCGTGGACAGGGGGCTTAATTCACCCCTCCACTTT	CASSVDRGLNSPLHF
TRBV19	-	-	TRBJ1-2	TGTGCCAGTAGTCCAAGGGGAGGCTATGGCTACACCTTC	CASSPRGGYGYTF
TRBV4-3	-	-	TRBJ1-4	TGCGCCAGCAGCCAAGTTCTCCGGGACATGGGGTTTGGAAAACTGTTTTTT	CASSQVLRDMGFGKLFF
TRBV27	-	-	TRBJ2-6	TGTGCCAGCACCGTGGGGAACTCTGGGGCCAACGTCCTGACTTTC	CASTVGNSGANVLTF
TRBV19	-	-	TRBJ1-4	TGTGCCAGTAGTAGACAGTCGGGAAAACTGTTTTTT	CASSRQSGKLFF
TRBV7-9	-	-	TRBJ2-7	TGTGCTATCGAAAGAGGCTCAGCTAAGGAGCAGTACTTC	CAIERGSAKEQYF
TRBV15	-	-	TRBJ1-1	TGTGCCACCAGCAGACCCACAGTGAACACTGAAGCTTTCTTT	CATSRPTVNTEAFF
TRBV7-2	few	-	TRBJ2-6	TGTGCCACCCGATCTGGGGCCAACGTCCTGACTTTC	CATRSGANVLTF
TRBV7-2	-	TRBD2	TRBJ2-2	TGTGCCAGCAGCTTAGGGTCGGGGGGAATAGTATACACCGGGGAGCTGTTTTTT	CASSLGSGGIVYTGELFF
TRBV5-4	-	TRBD2	TRBJ2-4	TGTGCCAGCAGCTCCGTGGGGGGGACCAAAAACATTCAGTACTTC	CASSSVGGTKNIQYF
TRBV4-3	-	-	TRBJ1-2	TGCGCCAGCAGCCAAGATGGGAACTATGGCTACACCTTC	CASSQDGNYGYTF
TRBV10-2	-	-	TRBJ1-4	TGCGCCAGCAGTGAGTCTAAAGGGTATCCTGAAAAACTGTTTTTT	CASSESKGYPEKLFF
TRBV10-2	-	-	TRBJ1-1	TGCGCCAGCAGCCTACAGGGCGACACTGAAGCTTTCTTT	CASSLQGDTEAFF
TRBV30	-	-	TRBJ1-1	TGTGCTCTCTCGGGGGGGGCGCGGGTAGACACTGAAGCTTTCTTT	CALSGGARVDTEAFF
TRBV24-1	-	TRBD2	TRBJ2-3	TGTGCCACCAGTGATTCGGGGCGGGGGTCCTCGTCATATACGCAGTATTTT	CATSDSGRGSSSYTQYF
TRBV28	-	TRBD1	TRBJ2-6	TGTGCCAGCAGCCGGACAGGGGGCTATACCTACTCTGGGGCCAACGTCCTGACTTTC	CASSRTGGYTYSGANVLTF
TRBV7-6	-	-	TRBJ2-7	TGTGCCAGCAGCTTGATAGGGCGGGGGCAGACCTACGAGCAGTACTTC	CASSLIGRGQTYEQYF
TRBV18	-	-	TRBJ2-7	TGTGCCAGCTCACCACAACAGGGCTCCTACGAGCAGTACTTC	CASSPQQGSYEQYF
TRBV11-3	-	-	TRBJ2-7	TGTGCCAGCAGCTTCCGTTTTGGGTACGAGCAGTACTTC	CASSFRFGYEQYF
TRBV28	many	-	TRBJ1-1	TGTGCCAGCAGACCCGGACAGTGGCTAGCGGAAGCTTTCTTT	CASRPGQWLAEAFF
TRBV28	-	-	TRBJ1-2	TGTGCCAGCAAAAAAAGGGGGACCGACTATGGCTACACCTTC	CASKKRGTDYGYTF
TRBV7-9	-	-	TRBJ1-3	TGTGCCAGCAGCTTAAACAGCGGAAACACCATATATTTT	CASSLNSGNTIYF
TRBV5-1	-	-	TRBJ2-7	TGCGCCAGCAAAGTGGAAGCTCCCTACGAGCAGTACTTC	CASKVEAPYEQYF
TRBV5-1	-	-	TRBJ1-4	TGCGCCAGCAGCTCGCGGGACCTTAATGAAAAACTGTTTTTT	CASSSRDLNEKLFF
TRBV28	-	TRBD1	TRBJ1-6	TGTGCCAGCAGTTTCCTCACCTCGACAGGGTCCGGTTCACCCCTCCACTTT	CASSFLTSTGSGSPLHF
TRBV5-1	-	TRBD2	TRBJ2-1	TGCGCCAGCAGGCCAACTAGCGGGTACAATGAGCAGTTCTTC	CASRPTSGYNEQFF